One and the same sample provided the 7 T cell receptor beta chains below, sequenced in a study of T cell responses to AZD1222 COVID-19 vaccine. The protocol was immunoSEQ multiplex PCR, while the TCRdb copy is restricted to in-frame clones and leaves out a portion. The data contain almost 50,000 clones, around 85% of them singletons. The material was peripheral blood, obtained on day 0 of MenACWY control vaccination. The origin of the receptors is an adult in good health.

The chain recombines TRBV12-5 with TRBJ1-2; D perhaps matches TRBD1 (5 bases). The CDR3 totals 13 residues. The ends were cut back, 6 bases at V and 6 bases at J, with 14 bases in the middle. Germline V CDR1 and CDR2: LGHNT, FRNRAP. CDR3 in amino acids: CASGLPRGDGYTF. The CDR3 nucleotides are TGTGCTAGTGGACTGCCCCGGGGGGATGGCTACACCTTC.

V and J are TRBV9 and TRBJ2-1, with 8 nucleotides matching TRBD1. Germline V gene data show CDR1 as SGDLS and CDR2 as YYNGEE. There are 17 residues in the CDR3. The trim removed 4 bases at V and 3 bases at J, leaving 12 bases unmatched. In DNA form, the CDR3 reads TGTGCCAGCAGCTTAACGGGACAGGCACGTAGCTACAATGAGCAGTTCTTC. Translating gives CASSLTGQARSYNEQFF.

Remarks on this clone: Sequence at one end of the junction differs from germline and may be a read error. The rearrangement uses TRBV14 and TRBJ2-7, with D perhaps matching TRBD2 (5 bases). Germline loops: CDR1 SGHDN, CDR2 FVKESK. The CDR3 runs 9 residues. In DNA, the CDR3 is TGTGCCAGCAGAGCGATAGCGCGCTTC. As protein: CASRAIARF.

The chain combines TRBV10-2 with TRBJ1-2, with D possibly being TRBD1 (6 bases). Germline loops: CDR1 WSHSY, CDR2 SAAADI. V was shortened by 3 bases and J by 7 bases, with 15 bases between the two germline ends. The CDR3 length is 14 residues. The CDR3 sequence: CASSDWQGLGGYTF. The CDR3 DNA follows: TGCGCCAGCAGTGATTGGCAGGGGTTAGGTGGCTACACCTTC.

The rearrangement links TRBV5-1 to TRBJ2-5; no clear D. The V gene's germline CDR1 is SGHRS and CDR2 YFSETQ. The CDR3 contains 12 residues. Trimming removed 4 bases at V and 4 bases at J, with 8 bases between. The CDR3 region is CASSISVETQYF. DNA for the CDR3: TGCGCCAGCAGCATCTCCGTAGAGACCCAGTACTTC.

The rearrangement uses TRBV9 and TRBJ1-2, with TRBD1 matching over 7 bases. After removal of 4 bases from V and 5 bases from J, the junction contained 8 bases not matched to a gene. The CDR3 runs 14 residues. CDR1 and CDR2 from the germline V gene are SGDLS and YYNGEE. CDR3 protein: CASSPHGQEYGYTF. The DNA of the CDR3 is TGTGCCAGCAGCCCCCACGGACAGGAATATGGCTACACCTTC.

The J gene is TRBJ2-1, the V gene TRBV18; D might be TRBD1 (5 bases). This CDR3 is 14 amino acids long. V was clipped by 1 base and J by 9 bases, with 13 bases between them. Germline V CDR1 and CDR2: KGHSH, LQKENI. The CDR3 spells CASSPLGVAGEQFF. CDR3 sequence (DNA): TGTGCCAGCTCACCACTAGGGGTAGCTGGTGAGCAGTTCTTC.